These 4 T cell receptor beta chains were sequenced from one sample in a study of blood T cell repertoires in COVID-19 (dated by TCRdb to about 2020). The protocol used for the library was the immunoSEQ multiplex PCR assay. Entries here come from immuneACCESS through TCRdb and include only in-frame sequences with V and J called. Some clones fail to appear in such tables; in the studies checked, an unresolved V gene covers under half of the shortfall, and the cause of the remainder is unknown. The sample table records under 40,000 clones; roughly nine tenths of these occur just once. The ten largest clones take up approximately 5.9% of the sample. The material sequenced was peripheral blood. These receptors were collected from a human donor in a cohort sampled during active COVID-19.

V and J are TRBV15 and TRBJ2-5; possible D gene TRBD1, 6 bases. CDR3 length equals 15 residues. Trimming took 2 bases from V and 4 from J, leaving 14 bases between them. Germline V gene data show CDR1 as LNHNV and CDR2 as YYDKDF (reference sequence). The CDR3 here is CATSRRDNPGETQYF. The CDR3, as DNA: TGTGCCACCAGCAGAAGGGACAATCCAGGAGAGACCCAGTACTTC.

The chain carries TRBV6-5 and TRBJ2-7; 8 nucleotides align to TRBD1. V trimming: 0 bases; J trimming: 3 bases; junction bases outside the gene matches: 4. The germline CDR1 and CDR2 sequences are MNHEY and SVGAGI. This CDR3 is 15 amino acids long. The CDR3 is CASSYSMDRVYEQYF. The CDR3 DNA sequence: TGTGCCAGCAGTTACTCGATGGACAGGGTCTACGAGCAGTACTTC.

The chain joins TRBV10-3 to TRBJ2-7, with 8 bases aligning to TRBD1. The CDR3 runs to 15 residues. V gave up 0 bases and J gave up 2 bases; unmatched junction bases: 3. The V gene's germline CDR1 is ENHRY and CDR2 SYGVKD. The CDR3 bases are TGTGCCATCAGTGAGTCGCAGGGGGCAACCTACGAGCAGTACTTC. Protein product: CAISESQGATYEQYF.

The chain employs TRBV7-9 and TRBJ1-2, with 10 bases lining up with TRBD1. The CDR3 is 16 amino acids. After removal of 1 base from V and 6 bases from J, the junction contained 8 bases not matched to a gene. CDR1 and CDR2 from the germline V gene are SEHNR and FQNEAQ (reference sequence). The chain's CDR3 is CASSLGPLDRGNGYTF. In DNA, the CDR3 is TGTGCCAGCAGCTTAGGCCCTTTGGACAGGGGGAATGGCTACACCTTC.